The next 11 T cell receptor beta chains were all read from a single sample in a study of OX40 agonist ivuxolimab in advanced cancers. TCRdb keeps only in-frame clones here, not all; method: immunoSEQ multiplex PCR. Of approximately 68,000 clones listed, 84% are singletons. The sample was CD4+ or CD8+ T cells sorted from blood, taken in a trial of the OX40 agonist ivuxolimab. Receptors originate from an adult with an advanced solid tumor such as melanoma, head and neck, liver or kidney cancer.

The sample holds a few counts of this clone. The DNA of the CDR3 is TGTGCCAGCAGCCTCAATAGACTACAAGAGACCCAGTACTTC. This sequence encodes CASSLNRLQETQYF. This chain links TRBV14 with TRBJ2-5; D might be TRBD2 (5 bases). Trimming removed 4 bases at V and 2 bases at J, with 11 bases between. There are 14 residues in the CDR3. Germline-derived CDR1 and CDR2 are SGHDN and FVKESK.

This clone appeared a single time. The chain links TRBV30 to TRBJ2-5, with a weak D call TRBD2 (5 bases). CDR3 length: 13 residues. Deletions cut 5 bases from V and 5 bases from J, with 15 bases between. CDR1 GTSNPN and CDR2 SVGIG come from the germline V gene (reference sequence). The CDR3 nucleotides are TGTGCCTGGGGACGGGAATCAAGGGAGACCCAGTACTTC. Encoded protein: CAWGRESRETQYF.

The chain uses TRBV30 and TRBJ1-1; no reliable D call. The germline V and J ends were trimmed by 2 bases and 2 bases, with 12 bases remaining between them. Per the germline V gene, CDR1 is GTSNPN and CDR2 is SVGIG (reference sequence). The CDR3 is made up of 14 amino acids. The chain's CDR3 is CAWSPLTPNTEAFF. DNA of the CDR3: TGTGCCTGGAGTCCGCTTACCCCTAACACTGAAGCTTTCTTT.

The V and J genes are TRBV5-4 and TRBJ2-6; D might be TRBD2 (6 bases). Germline V lookup: CDR1 SGHNT, CDR2 YYREEE (reference sequence). Trimming took 4 bases from V and 0 from J, leaving 14 bases between them. This CDR3 is 17 amino acids long. The CDR3 DNA reads as TGTGCCAGCAGCAGGAGGGATGGTCCCTCTGGGGCCAACGTCCTGACTTTC. It translates to CASSRRDGPSGANVLTF.

The J gene is TRBJ1-2, the V gene TRBV28, with a weak D call TRBD1 (5 bases). V lost 3 bases and J lost 3, with 11 bases in between. CDR3 length equals 14 residues. Germline values: CDR1 MDHEN, CDR2 SYDVKM. The CDR3 DNA sequence: TGTGCCAGCAGTTTGGGGGGACTGGACTATGGCTACACCTTC. Amino acids: CASSLGGLDYGYTF.

This sequence joins TRBV29-1 and TRBJ1-2; no clear D. Trimming cost V 2 bases and J 4 bases, with 8 bases left between them. The germline gives CDR1 SQVTM, CDR2 ANQGSEA. CDR3 length equals 12 residues. The CDR3 sequence: CSVETGPYGYTF. In DNA form, the CDR3 reads TGCAGCGTTGAAACCGGGCCCTATGGCTACACCTTC.

CDR3 in amino acids: CASSYSRQGGETQYF. In nucleotides, the CDR3 is TGTGCCAGCAGTTACTCGAGACAGGGTGGAGAGACCCAGTACTTC. The chain combines TRBV6-6 with TRBJ2-5; 7 bases fit TRBD1. After removal of 0 bases from V and 4 bases from J, the junction contained 5 bases not matched to a gene. Germline-derived CDR1 and CDR2 are MNHNY and SVGAGI (reference sequence). CDR3 length: 15 residues.

The genes are TRBV7-3 and TRBJ2-3, with 10 bases matching TRBD2. The CDR3 covers 14 residues. After removal of 1 base from V and 11 bases from J, the junction contained 6 bases not matched to a gene. Germline lookup yields CDR1 SGHTA and CDR2 FQGTGA. The CDR3: CASSLSLAGAMQYF. Written as DNA, the CDR3 is TGTGCCAGCAGCTTAAGTCTAGCGGGGGCGATGCAGTATTTT.

In DNA form, the CDR3 reads TGTGCCAGCAGCTCGCCCGGAGGGGAGCAGTACTTC. Translating gives CASSSPGGEQYF. The chain links TRBV7-2 to TRBJ2-7, with a tentative D call TRBD2 (6 bases). The germline V gene encodes CDR1 SGHTA and CDR2 FQGNSA. V shed 4 bases and J shed 7 bases, with 11 bases lying between them. The CDR3 consists of 12 residues.

The genes are TRBV28 and TRBJ1-5; 12 bases map to TRBD1. Trimming removed 10 bases from V and 2 bases from J; junction bases left unmatched: 9. The CDR3 totals 16 residues. From germline, CDR1 is MDHEN and CDR2 SYDVKM. The CDR3 DNA reads TGTGCCACCCGGGACAGGGGGCGCGGTGGCAATCAGCCCCAGCATTTT. Amino acids: CATRDRGRGGNQPQHF.

This clone was seen a handful of times. The V call is TRBV4-1, the J call TRBJ2-5, with TRBD1 as a possible D gene (8 bases). There are 18 residues in the CDR3. V shed 4 bases and J shed 0 bases, with 21 bases lying between them. CDR1 is MGHRA and CDR2 is YSYEKL in the germline V gene. The DNA for the CDR3 is TGCGCCAGCAGCCGACTACCGGGGGGACAGGCGAACCAAGAGACCCAGTACTTC. This translates into CASSRLPGGQANQETQYF.